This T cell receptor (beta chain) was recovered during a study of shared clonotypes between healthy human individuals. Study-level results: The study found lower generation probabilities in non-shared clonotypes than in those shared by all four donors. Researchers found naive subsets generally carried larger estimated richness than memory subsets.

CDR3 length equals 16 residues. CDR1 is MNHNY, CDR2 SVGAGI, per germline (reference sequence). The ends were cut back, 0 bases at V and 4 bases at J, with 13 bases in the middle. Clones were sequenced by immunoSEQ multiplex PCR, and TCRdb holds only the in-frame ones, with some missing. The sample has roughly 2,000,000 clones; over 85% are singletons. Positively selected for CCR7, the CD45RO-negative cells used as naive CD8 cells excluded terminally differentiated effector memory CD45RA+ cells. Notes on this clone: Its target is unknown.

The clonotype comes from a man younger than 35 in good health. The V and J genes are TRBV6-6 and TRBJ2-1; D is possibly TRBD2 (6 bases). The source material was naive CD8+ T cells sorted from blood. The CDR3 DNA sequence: TGTGCCAGCAGTTACTCGAGCCAGCGGGCGTACAATGAGCAGTTCTTC. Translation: CASSYSSQRAYNEQFF.